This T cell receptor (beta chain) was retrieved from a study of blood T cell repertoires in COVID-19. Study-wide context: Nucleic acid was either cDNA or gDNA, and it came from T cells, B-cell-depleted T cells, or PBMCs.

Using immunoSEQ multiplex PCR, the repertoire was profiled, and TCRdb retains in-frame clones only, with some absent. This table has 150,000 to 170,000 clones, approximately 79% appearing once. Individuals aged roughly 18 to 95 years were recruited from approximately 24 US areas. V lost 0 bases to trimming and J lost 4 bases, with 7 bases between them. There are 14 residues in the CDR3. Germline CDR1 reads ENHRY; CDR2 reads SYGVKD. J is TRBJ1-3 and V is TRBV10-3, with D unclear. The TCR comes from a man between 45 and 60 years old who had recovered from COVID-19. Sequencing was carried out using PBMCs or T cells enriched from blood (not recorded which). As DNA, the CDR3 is TGTGCCATCAGTGAGTCTGGAGGGGGAAACACCATATATTTT. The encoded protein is CAISESGGGNTIYF.